These 24 T cell receptor beta chains were sequenced from one sample in a study of blood T cell repertoires in COVID-19. Sequencing was performed with immunoSEQ multiplex PCR; in TCRdb, only in-frame clones are kept and a portion is missing. Among roughly 250,000 clones listed, around 81% were seen once. The material sequenced was peripheral blood. Receptor source: a person aged 65 to 85 with COVID-19, enrolled during active disease.

This clone has just one count. The chain combines TRBV4-2 with TRBJ2-4; 7 bases align to TRBD1. Germline assignment: CDR1 LGHNA and CDR2 YNFKEQ. The J segment lost 9 bases and the V segment lost 0 bases, leaving 5 bases of the junction unmatched. The CDR3 runs 14 residues. CDR3 DNA sequence: TGTGCCAGCAGCCAAGATCTACAGGGGAGCATTCAGTACTTC. Protein: CASSQDLQGSIQYF.

This clone was observed a few times. The rearrangement uses TRBV14 and TRBJ2-7, with TRBD2 identical over 7 bases. Looked up from germline, CDR1 is SGHDN and CDR2 is FVKESK. Trimming removed 9 bases from V and 10 bases from J; junction bases left unmatched: 18. CDR3 size: 14 residues. The CDR3 nucleotides read TGTGCCAGTGCCCGGGAGGCGGGAGCGGGGTTACAGTACTTC. Amino acid sequence: CASAREAGAGLQYF. Full variable domain (rest looked up from reference TRBV14 and TRBJ2-7): EAGVTQFPSHSVIEKGQTVTLRCDPISGHDNLYWYRRVMGKEIKFLLHFVKESKQDESGMPNNRFLAERTGGTYSTLKVQPAELEDSGVYFCASAREAGAGLQYFGPGTRLTVT.

The gene calls are TRBV28 and TRBJ2-2, with D possibly being TRBD2 (7 bases). The V end lost 8 bases, the J end lost 1 base, and 14 bases lay between the germline ends. Per germline, CDR1 MDHEN and CDR2 SYDVKM. CDR3 length: 15 residues. For the CDR3, the DNA is TGTGCCAGCTCGAGGGGGGGCGGGAACACCGGGGAGCTGTTTTTT. Translation: CASSRGGGNTGELFF.

This chain joins TRBV27 and TRBJ2-2, with 9 bases lining up with TRBD1. The V gene's germline CDR1 is MNHEY and CDR2 SMNVEV (reference sequence). The CDR3 sequence is 15 residues long. J gave up 5 bases and V 4 bases, and 5 bases lay outside the gene matches. Written as DNA, the CDR3 is TGTGCCAGCAGTTCACGGGACAGGGTAACCGGGGAGCTGTTTTTT. Amino acids: CASSSRDRVTGELFF.

As DNA, the CDR3 is TGCGCCAGCAGCCAAGTACAGGGAAATGAGCAGTTCTTC. Its protein product is CASSQVQGNEQFF. The chain is built from TRBV4-3 and TRBJ2-1, with D possibly being TRBD1 (6 bases). Looked up from germline, CDR1 is LGHNA and CDR2 is YSLEER. The CDR3 runs 13 residues. Trimming stripped 1 base from V and 7 bases from J, with 8 bases between.

The chain has TRBV7-2 and TRBJ1-3; no clear D gene. The CDR3 runs 14 residues. V lost 5 bases, J lost 3 bases, and 11 bases lay in between. Germline values: CDR1 SGHTA, CDR2 FQGNSA. CDR3 bases: TGTGCCAGCAGCCCCCGTATCCTTGGAAACACCATATATTTT. Amino acid sequence: CASSPRILGNTIYF.

This clone has just a few counts. The chain recombines TRBV29-1 with TRBJ1-2; TRBD1 agrees at 12 bases. V shed 1 base, J shed 4 bases, and the junction held 4 bases outside the gene matches. There are 15 residues in the CDR3. Germline V gene sequence: CDR1 SQVTM, CDR2 ANQGSEA. The CDR3 nucleotides read TGCAGCGTTGAAGGAGGGGACAGGGGGCTCTATGGCTACACCTTC. Its protein product is CSVEGGDRGLYGYTF.

This chain joins TRBV29-1 and TRBJ1-1, with 10 bases aligning to TRBD1. Per germline, CDR1 SQVTM and CDR2 ANQGSEA. CDR3 length: 14 residues. Trimming cost V 8 bases and J 6 bases; bases outside gene matches: 12. CDR3 nucleotides: TGCAGCTACGCGCGGACAGGGGGGATTGCTGAAGCTTTCTTT. Protein sequence: CSYARTGGIAEAFF.

This chain joins TRBV7-7 and TRBJ2-5; tentative D call: TRBD2 (5 bases). Germline V CDR1 and CDR2: SSHAT, FNYEAQ (reference sequence). CDR3 size: 15 residues. Between the trimmed V and J ends, which lost 1 base and 0 bases, there was a span of 9 bases. CDR3 in amino acids: CASSLVADYQETQYF. The CDR3 bases are TGTGCCAGCAGCTTAGTTGCGGACTACCAAGAGACCCAGTACTTC.

V usage is TRBV28 and J usage is TRBJ2-2; 12 bases are a match to TRBD1. The junction had 1 base not matched to a gene; V was cut back by 5 bases and J by 6 bases. There are 14 residues in the CDR3. Germline loops: CDR1 MDHEN, CDR2 SYDVKM. The CDR3 nucleotides read TGTGCCAGCAGTGGGACAGGGGGCCCCGGGGAGCTGTTTTTT. Its protein is CASSGTGGPGELFF.

This chain connects TRBV6-5 to TRBJ1-1; D ambiguous. Germline CDR1 and CDR2: MNHEY and SVGAGI. The V end was cut by 6 bases, the J end by 9 bases, with 11 bases between. CDR3 length: 11 residues. CDR3 in amino acids: CASRFERKAFF. The CDR3 DNA sequence: TGTGCCAGCAGATTTGAGAGGAAAGCTTTCTTT.

The chain carries TRBV29-1 and TRBJ2-5, with D unclear. V dropped 5 bases and J dropped 1 base, with 11 bases sitting between them. CDR1 SQVTM and CDR2 ANQGSEA come from the germline V gene. CDR3 length equals 13 residues. This CDR3 is CSVRGRIQETQYF. The CDR3 nucleotides read TGCAGCGTTCGAGGAAGAATCCAAGAGACCCAGTACTTC.

This clone showed up just a few times. The chain is built from TRBV4-3 and TRBJ2-3; TRBD1 might be the D (5 bases). This CDR3 has 15 residues. CDR1 and CDR2 from the germline V gene are LGHNA and YSLEER. Trimming shortened V by 0 bases and J by 4 bases, and 11 bases separated the two germline ends. CDR3 in amino acids: CASSQDGAGSDTQYF. The CDR3 region has the DNA TGCGCCAGCAGCCAAGATGGGGCAGGCTCAGATACGCAGTATTTT.

This chain's CDR3 is CASRPGTAATEAFF. The DNA for the CDR3 is TGTGCCAGCAGGCCTGGGACAGCAGCCACTGAAGCTTTCTTT. The chain combines TRBV6-2 or TRBV6-3 with TRBJ1-1, with TRBD1 matching 7 bases. This CDR3 region has 14 residues. The J segment lost 4 bases and the V segment lost 6 bases, leaving 8 bases of the junction unmatched. The germline V gene encodes CDR1 MNHEY and CDR2 SVGEGT.

In its sample, this clone was seen once. V gene TRBV19 combines with J gene TRBJ2-2; a possible D gene is TRBD2 (6 bases). The CDR3 consists of 16 residues. The V end was cut by 3 bases, the J end by 0 bases, with 11 bases between. In germline, CDR1 is LNHDA, CDR2 SQIVND (reference sequence). CDR3 amino acids: CASSMDSGPNTGELFF. The CDR3 DNA sequence: TGTGCCAGTAGTATGGATAGCGGCCCGAACACCGGGGAGCTGTTTTTT. Supplemented by reference TRBV19 and TRBJ2-2, the full variable domain reads DGGITQSPKYLFRKEGQNVTLSCEQNLNHDAMYWYRQDPGQGLRLIYYSQIVNDFQKGDIAEGYSVSREKKESFPLTVTSAQKNPTAFYLCASSMDSGPNTGELFFGEGSRLTVL.

The V and J genes are TRBV19 and TRBJ1-4; 8 positions match TRBD1. The germline CDR1 and CDR2 sequences are LNHDA and SQIVND (reference sequence). Germline trimming cut 6 bases from V and 4 bases from J; bases unmatched to any gene: 4. This CDR3 comprises 14 residues. The chain's CDR3 is CASSGQGNNEKLFF. In nucleotides, the CDR3 is TGTGCCAGTAGCGGACAGGGTAATAATGAAAAACTGTTTTTT. The full variable domain, rest sourced from reference TRBV19 and TRBJ1-4, is DGGITQSPKYLFRKEGQNVTLSCEQNLNHDAMYWYRQDPGQGLRLIYYSQIVNDFQKGDIAEGYSVSREKKESFPLTVTSAQKNPTAFYLCASSGQGNNEKLFFGSGTQLSVL.

The CDR3 is CASSFSNAFSNEQFF. As DNA, the CDR3 is TGTGCCAGCAGCTTTAGTAACGCTTTCTCCAATGAGCAGTTCTTC. The chain combines TRBV7-2 with TRBJ2-1; D gene unclear. Germline-derived CDR1 and CDR2 are SGHTA and FQGNSA. The CDR3 totals 15 residues. Trimming left V 3 bases short and J 6 bases short, with 15 bases between.

The chain is built from TRBV2 and TRBJ1-5; 7 bases agree with TRBD1. Germline lookup yields CDR1 SNHLY and CDR2 FYNNEI. With 4 bases clipped from V and 4 bases from J, the junction kept 4 bases outside the gene matches. This CDR3 spans 14 amino acids. This CDR3 reads CASSGQGANQPQHF. The CDR3 DNA reads as TGTGCCAGCAGTGGACAGGGTGCGAATCAGCCCCAGCATTTT.

V and J are TRBV6-2 or TRBV6-3 and TRBJ1-2; TRBD1 matches 8 bases. J gave up 4 bases and V 5 bases, and 6 bases lay outside the gene matches. This CDR3 region has 14 residues. CDR1 and CDR2 (germline): MNHEY, SVGEGT. The CDR3 region has the DNA TGTGCCAGCAGTCGTCAGGGGGCCCGCTATGGCTACACCTTC. This encodes CASSRQGARYGYTF.

V is TRBV6-5 and J is TRBJ1-4; 7 bases are a match to TRBD1. Looked up from germline, CDR1 is MNHEY and CDR2 is SVGAGI. The CDR3 length is 16 residues. V shed 4 bases and J 3 bases; nucleotides not matched to a gene: 8. CDR3 in amino acids: CASSSLGGASNEKLFF. For the CDR3, the DNA is TGTGCCAGCAGTTCCCTAGGGGGCGCGTCTAATGAAAAACTGTTTTTT.

V usage is TRBV11-2 and J usage is TRBJ2-1; D perhaps matches TRBD2 (6 bases). V dropped 1 base and J dropped 4 bases, with 11 bases sitting between them. Germline CDR1 is SGHAT and CDR2 is FQNNGV. The CDR3 has 15 residues. In DNA, the CDR3 is TGTGCCAGCAGCTTAGCCTCTGGACTATACAATGAGCAGTTCTTC. Translated, it gives CASSLASGLYNEQFF.

In this sample, this clone turned up a few times. This rearrangement joins TRBV29-1 to TRBJ1-1; D possibly corresponds to TRBD1 (5 bases). Germline V lookup: CDR1 SQVTM, CDR2 ANQGSEA. This CDR3 contains 13 residues. V lost 3 bases and J 5 bases, leaving 13 bases between the germline ends. The CDR3 DNA reads as TGCAGCGTTGATCGGGGGGGGAAAACTGAAGCTTTCTTT. Translating it yields CSVDRGGKTEAFF.

This chain joins TRBV7-2 and TRBJ2-7; 13 bases fit TRBD2. CDR3 size: 16 residues. J lost 9 bases, V lost 1 base, and 9 bases had no gene match. Germline V gives CDR1 SGHTA, CDR2 FQGNSA. CDR3 region: CASSLGPTTSGRRQYF. The CDR3 coding sequence is TGTGCCAGCAGCTTAGGGCCTACGACTAGCGGGAGGAGGCAGTACTTC.

V usage is TRBV9 and J usage is TRBJ2-7; 9 bases agree with TRBD1. With V trimmed by 0 bases and J by 2 bases, 6 bases remained unmatched. Germline V lookup: CDR1 SGDLS, CDR2 YYNGEE. There are 16 residues in the CDR3. The DNA of the CDR3 is TGTGCCAGCAGCGTAGGGTGGGACAGGGAAACCTACGAGCAGTACTTC. It translates to CASSVGWDRETYEQYF.